This T cell receptor (beta chain) is drawn from a study of T-cell reconstitution after alpha-beta-depleted transplantation in children. A remark on this clonotype: Given a much more abundant clone one base away, this may be a read error.

This CDR3 has 14 amino acids. The TCRbeta library was prepared with unique molecular identifiers. TCRdb used MiXCR to reprocess the PCR reads, holding one entry per CDR3 protein. The sample holds around 500,000 distinct CDR3 sequences, approximately 12% seen once. The starting material was PBMCs from the stem cell graft donor, obtained from the stem cell graft. The source is a human donor who donated a stem cell graft to a child with combined immunodeficiency. The gene calls are TRBV12-3 or TRBV12-4 and TRBJ2-7; D is possibly TRBD2 (7 bases). CDR3 bases: TGTGCCAGCACCCAAGGGGGGGCCTCCTGCGAGCAGTACTTC. This sequence encodes CASTQGGASCEQYF.